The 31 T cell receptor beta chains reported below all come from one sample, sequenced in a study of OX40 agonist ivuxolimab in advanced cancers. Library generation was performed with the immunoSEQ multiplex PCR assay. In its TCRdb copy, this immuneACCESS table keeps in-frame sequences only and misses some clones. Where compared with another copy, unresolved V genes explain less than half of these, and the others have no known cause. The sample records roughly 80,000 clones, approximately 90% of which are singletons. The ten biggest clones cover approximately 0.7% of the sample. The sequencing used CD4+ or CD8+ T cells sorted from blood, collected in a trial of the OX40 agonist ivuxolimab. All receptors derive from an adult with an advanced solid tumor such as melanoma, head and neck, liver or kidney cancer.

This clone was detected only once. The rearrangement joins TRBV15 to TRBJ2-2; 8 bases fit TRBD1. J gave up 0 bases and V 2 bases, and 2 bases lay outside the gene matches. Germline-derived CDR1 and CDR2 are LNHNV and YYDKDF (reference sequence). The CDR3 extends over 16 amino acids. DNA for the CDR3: TGTGCCACCAGCAGAATGACAGGGGCGAACACCGGGGAGCTGTTTTTT. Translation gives CATSRMTGANTGELFF.

CDR3 sequence: CASNEGWGGKSYNEQFF. DNA for the CDR3: TGTGCCAGCAACGAGGGTTGGGGAGGTAAATCCTACAATGAGCAGTTCTTC. V gene TRBV2 combines with J gene TRBJ2-1, with a possible D match to TRBD2 (6 bases). V dropped 7 bases and J dropped 1 base, with 20 bases sitting between them. CDR1 SNHLY and CDR2 FYNNEI come from the germline V gene. CDR3 size: 17 residues.

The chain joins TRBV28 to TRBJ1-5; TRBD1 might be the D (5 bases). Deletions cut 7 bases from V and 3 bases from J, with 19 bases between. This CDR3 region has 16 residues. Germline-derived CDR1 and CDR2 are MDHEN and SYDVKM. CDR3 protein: CASTPSRGWINQPQHF. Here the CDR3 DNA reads TGTGCCAGCACCCCCTCTAGGGGATGGATCAATCAGCCCCAGCATTTT.

CDR3 sequence (DNA): TGTGCCACCAGCAGAGTTTCCCCGGGGAGGCGCTACAATGAGCAGTTCTTC. Its translation is CATSRVSPGRRYNEQFF. The rearrangement uses TRBV15 and TRBJ2-1; maybe TRBD2 (6 bases). The CDR3 is 17 residues long. In germline, CDR1 is LNHNV, CDR2 YYDKDF (reference sequence). V lost 1 base and J 3 bases, leaving 16 bases between the germline ends.

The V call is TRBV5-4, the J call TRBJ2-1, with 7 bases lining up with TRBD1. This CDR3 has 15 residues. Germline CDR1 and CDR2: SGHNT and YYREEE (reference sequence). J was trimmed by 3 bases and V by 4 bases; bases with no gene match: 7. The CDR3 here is CASSLSRQGYNEQFF. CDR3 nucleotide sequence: TGTGCCAGCAGCCTTTCCCGACAGGGCTACAATGAGCAGTTCTTC.

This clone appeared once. The CDR3 spells CASRNSGYGYTF. The CDR3 nucleotides are TGTGCCAGCCGAAATAGCGGTTATGGCTACACCTTC. V usage is TRBV28 and J usage is TRBJ1-2; no clear D gene. Between the trimmed V and J ends, which lost 8 bases and 5 bases, there was a span of 12 bases. This CDR3 spans 12 amino acids. Germline loops: CDR1 MDHEN, CDR2 SYDVKM.

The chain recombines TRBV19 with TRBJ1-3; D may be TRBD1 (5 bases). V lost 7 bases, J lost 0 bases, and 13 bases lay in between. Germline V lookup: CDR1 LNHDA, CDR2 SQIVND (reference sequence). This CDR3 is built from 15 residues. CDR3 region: CASTLGAGSGNTIYF. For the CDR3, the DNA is TGTGCCAGTACCCTAGGGGCGGGCTCTGGAAACACCATATATTTT.

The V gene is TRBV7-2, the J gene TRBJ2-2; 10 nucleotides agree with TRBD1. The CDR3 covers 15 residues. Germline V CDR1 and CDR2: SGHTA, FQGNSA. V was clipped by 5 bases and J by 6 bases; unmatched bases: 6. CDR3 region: CASSIRDRGPGELFF. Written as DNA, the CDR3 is TGTGCCAGCAGCATCCGGGACAGGGGACCCGGGGAGCTGTTTTTT.

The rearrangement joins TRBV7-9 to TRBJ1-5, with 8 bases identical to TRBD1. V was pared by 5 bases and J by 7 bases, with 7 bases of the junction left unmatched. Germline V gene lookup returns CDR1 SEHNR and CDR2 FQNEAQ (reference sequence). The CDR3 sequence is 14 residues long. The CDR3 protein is CASSLGQGGQPQHF. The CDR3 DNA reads TGTGCCAGCAGCCTTGGACAGGGAGGACAGCCCCAGCATTTT.

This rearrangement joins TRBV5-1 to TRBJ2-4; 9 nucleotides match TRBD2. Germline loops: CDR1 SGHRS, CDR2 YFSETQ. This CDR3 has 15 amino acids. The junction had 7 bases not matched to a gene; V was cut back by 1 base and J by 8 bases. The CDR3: CASSLSLAGQDIQYF. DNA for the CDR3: TGCGCCAGCAGCTTGTCGCTAGCGGGGCAGGACATTCAGTACTTC.

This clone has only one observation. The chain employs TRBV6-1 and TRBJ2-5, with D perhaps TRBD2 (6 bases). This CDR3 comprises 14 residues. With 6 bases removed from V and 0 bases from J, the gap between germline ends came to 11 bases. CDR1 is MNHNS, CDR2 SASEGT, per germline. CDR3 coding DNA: TGTGCCAGCAGCCCCGGCGGGAACCAAGAGACCCAGTACTTC. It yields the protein CASSPGGNQETQYF.

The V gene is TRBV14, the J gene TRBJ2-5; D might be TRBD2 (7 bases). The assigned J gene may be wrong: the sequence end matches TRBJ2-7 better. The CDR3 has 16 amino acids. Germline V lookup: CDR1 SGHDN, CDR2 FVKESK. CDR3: CASSPSSGGLSYEQYF. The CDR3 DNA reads TGTGCCAGCAGCCCATCTTCCGGGGGGCTCTCCTACGAGCAGTACTTC.

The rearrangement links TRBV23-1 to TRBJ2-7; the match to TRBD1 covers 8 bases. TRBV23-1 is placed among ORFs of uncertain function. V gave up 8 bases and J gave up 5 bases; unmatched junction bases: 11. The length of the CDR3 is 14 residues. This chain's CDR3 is CASFSGTGRNEQYF. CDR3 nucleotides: TGCGCCAGCTTCTCCGGGACAGGAAGGAACGAGCAGTACTTC.

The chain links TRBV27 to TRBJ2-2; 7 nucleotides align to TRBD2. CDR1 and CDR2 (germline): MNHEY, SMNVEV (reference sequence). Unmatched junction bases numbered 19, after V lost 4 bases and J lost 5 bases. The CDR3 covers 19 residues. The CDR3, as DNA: TGTGCCAGCAGTTACGAACCCTCGTACCCGGGACTACCAACCGGGGAGCTGTTTTTT. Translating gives CASSYEPSYPGLPTGELFF.

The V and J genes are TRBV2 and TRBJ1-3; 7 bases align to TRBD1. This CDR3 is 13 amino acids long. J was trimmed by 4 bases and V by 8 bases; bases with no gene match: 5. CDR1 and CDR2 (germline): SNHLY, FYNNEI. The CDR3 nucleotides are TGTGCCAGCCGAGGGGGCAACGGAAACACCATATATTTT. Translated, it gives CASRGGNGNTIYF.

CDR3 coding DNA: TGTGCCAGCAGCTTGGTCTGGTCCGGGGAGCTGTTTTTT. Encoded protein: CASSLVWSGELFF. The V call is TRBV5-8, the J call TRBJ2-2; D ambiguous. With 0 bases removed from V and 6 bases from J, the gap between germline ends came to 6 bases. The CDR3 runs to 13 residues. The germline CDR1 and CDR2 sequences are SGHTS and YDEGEE.

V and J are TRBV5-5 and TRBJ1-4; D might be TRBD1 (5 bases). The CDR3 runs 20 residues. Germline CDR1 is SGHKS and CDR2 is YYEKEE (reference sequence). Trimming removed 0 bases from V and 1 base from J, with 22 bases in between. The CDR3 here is CASSLEGITMGRGTNEKLFF. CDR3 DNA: TGTGCCAGCAGCTTGGAGGGCATCACAATGGGAAGGGGAACTAATGAAAAACTGTTTTTT. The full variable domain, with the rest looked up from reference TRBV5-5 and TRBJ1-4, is DAGVTQSPTHLIKTRGQQVTLRCSPISGHKSVSWYQQVLGQGPQFIFQYYEKEERGRGNFPDRFSARQFPNYSSELNVNALLLGDSALYLCASSLEGITMGRGTNEKLFFGSGTQLSVL.

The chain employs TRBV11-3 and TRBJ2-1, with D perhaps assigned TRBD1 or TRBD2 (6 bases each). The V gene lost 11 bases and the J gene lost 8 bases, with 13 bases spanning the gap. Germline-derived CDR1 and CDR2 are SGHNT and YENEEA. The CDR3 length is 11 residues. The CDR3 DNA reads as TGTGCCTTCAAGAGGGGGGATGAGCAGTTCTTC. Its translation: CAFKRGDEQFF. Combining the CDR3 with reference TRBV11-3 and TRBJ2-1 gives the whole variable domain EAGVVQSPRYKIIEKKQPVAFWCNPISGHNTLYWYLQNLGQGPELLIRYENEEAVDDSQLPKDRFSAERLKGVDSTLKIQPAELGDSAVYLCAFKRGDEQFFGPGTRLTVL.

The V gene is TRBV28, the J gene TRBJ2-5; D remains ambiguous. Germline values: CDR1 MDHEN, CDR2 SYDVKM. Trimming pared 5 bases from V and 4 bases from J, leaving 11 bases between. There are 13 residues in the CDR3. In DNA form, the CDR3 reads TGTGCCAGCAGTCCATACATAGGAGAGACCCAGTACTTC. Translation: CASSPYIGETQYF.

Here the CDR3 reads CASSLVAEETQYF. The CDR3, as DNA: TGTGCCAGCAGCTTGGTGGCAGAAGAGACCCAGTACTTC. The chain carries TRBV5-4 and TRBJ2-5, with D unresolved. Per the germline V gene, CDR1 is SGHNT and CDR2 is YYREEE (reference sequence). This CDR3 contains 13 residues. V was cut by 0 bases and J by 3 bases, with 6 bases left in between. Full variable domain (remainder filled in from reference TRBV5-4 and TRBJ2-5): ETGVTQSPTHLIKTRGQQVTLRCSSQSGHNTVSWYQQALGQGPQFIFQYYREEENGRGNFPPRFSGLQFPNYSSELNVNALELDDSALYLCASSLVAEETQYFGPGTRLLVL.

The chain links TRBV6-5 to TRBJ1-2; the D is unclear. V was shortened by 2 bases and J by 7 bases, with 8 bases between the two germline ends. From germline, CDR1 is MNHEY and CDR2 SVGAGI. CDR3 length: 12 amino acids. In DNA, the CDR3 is TGTGCCAGCAGTTACCAGATCGTTGGCTACACCTTC. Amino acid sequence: CASSYQIVGYTF.

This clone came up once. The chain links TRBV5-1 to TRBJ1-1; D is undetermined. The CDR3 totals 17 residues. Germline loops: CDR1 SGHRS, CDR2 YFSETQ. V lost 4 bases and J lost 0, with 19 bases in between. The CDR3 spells CASSPSGRMSMNTEAFF. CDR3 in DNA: TGCGCCAGCAGCCCGAGTGGGCGAATGTCCATGAACACTGAAGCTTTCTTT.

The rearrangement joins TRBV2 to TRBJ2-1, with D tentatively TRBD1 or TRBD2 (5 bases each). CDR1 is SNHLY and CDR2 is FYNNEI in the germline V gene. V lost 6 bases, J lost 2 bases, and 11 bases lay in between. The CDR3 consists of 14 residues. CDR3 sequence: CASSRDAAYNEQFF. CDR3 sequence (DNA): TGTGCCAGCAGCAGGGACGCCGCCTACAATGAGCAGTTCTTC.

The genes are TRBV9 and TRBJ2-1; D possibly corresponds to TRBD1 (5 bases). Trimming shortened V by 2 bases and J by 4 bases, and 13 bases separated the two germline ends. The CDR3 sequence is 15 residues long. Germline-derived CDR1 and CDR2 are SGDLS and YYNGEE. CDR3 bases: TGTGCCAGCAGCGTGTTCCAGGGCTCGTACAATGAGCAGTTCTTC. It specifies CASSVFQGSYNEQFF. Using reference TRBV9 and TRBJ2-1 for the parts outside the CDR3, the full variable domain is DSGVTQTPKHLITATGQRVTLRCSPRSGDLSVYWYQQSLDQGLQFLIQYYNGEERAKGNILERFSAQQFPDLHSELNLSSLELGDSALYFCASSVFQGSYNEQFFGPGTRLTVL.

CDR3 sequence reads: CASSLTTGAGYTF. DNA of the CDR3: TGTGCCAGCAGCTTAACCACAGGGGCGGGCTACACCTTC. V and J are TRBV7-3 and TRBJ1-2; 7 nucleotides match TRBD1. Trimming cost V 0 bases and J 8 bases; bases outside gene matches: 3. CDR1 and CDR2 (germline): SGHTA, FQGTGA. The CDR3 totals 13 residues. Based on the CDR3 plus reference TRBV7-3 and TRBJ1-2, the full variable domain is GAGVSQTPSNKVTEKGKYVELRCDPISGHTALYWYRQSLGQGPEFLIYFQGTGAADDSGLPNDRFFAVRPEGSVSTLKIQRTERGDSAVYLCASSLTTGAGYTFGSGTRLTVV.

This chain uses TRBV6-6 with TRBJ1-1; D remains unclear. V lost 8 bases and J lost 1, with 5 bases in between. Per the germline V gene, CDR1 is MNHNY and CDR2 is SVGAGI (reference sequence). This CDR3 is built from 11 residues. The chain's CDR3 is CASSGNTEAFF. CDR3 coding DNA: TGTGCCAGCTCAGGGAACACTGAAGCTTTCTTT.

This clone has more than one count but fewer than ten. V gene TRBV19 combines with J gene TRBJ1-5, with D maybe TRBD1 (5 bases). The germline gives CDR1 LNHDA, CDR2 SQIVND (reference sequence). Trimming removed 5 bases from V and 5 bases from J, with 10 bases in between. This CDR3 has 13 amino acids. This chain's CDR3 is CASSADKYQPQHF. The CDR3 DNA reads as TGTGCCAGTAGTGCGGACAAGTATCAGCCCCAGCATTTT.

CDR3 sequence (DNA): TGCGCCAGCAGCTTGGCCTCGTCCGGATATAATTCACCCCTCCACTTT. Its protein product is CASSLASSGYNSPLHF. V is TRBV5-1 and J is TRBJ1-6; D gene unclear. The germline V and J ends were trimmed by 0 bases and 4 bases, with 11 bases remaining between them. The CDR3 sequence is 16 residues long. Germline CDR1 is SGHRS and CDR2 is YFSETQ.

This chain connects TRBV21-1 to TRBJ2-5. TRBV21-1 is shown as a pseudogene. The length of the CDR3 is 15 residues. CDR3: CASSRPGTLQETQYF. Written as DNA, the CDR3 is TGTGCCAGCAGCAGACCCGGGACGCTGCAAGAGACCCAGTACTTC.

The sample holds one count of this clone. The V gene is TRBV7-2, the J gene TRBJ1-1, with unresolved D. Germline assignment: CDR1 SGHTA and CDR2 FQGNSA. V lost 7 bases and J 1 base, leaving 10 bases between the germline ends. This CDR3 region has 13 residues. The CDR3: CASNRDSNTEAFF. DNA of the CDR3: TGTGCCAGCAACCGTGACTCGAACACTGAAGCTTTCTTT.

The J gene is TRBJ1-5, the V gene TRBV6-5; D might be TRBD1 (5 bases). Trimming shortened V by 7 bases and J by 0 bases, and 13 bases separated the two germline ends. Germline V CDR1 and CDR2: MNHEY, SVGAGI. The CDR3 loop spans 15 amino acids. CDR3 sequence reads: CASKLTAYSNQPQHF. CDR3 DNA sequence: TGTGCCAGCAAATTGACAGCTTATAGCAATCAGCCCCAGCATTTT.